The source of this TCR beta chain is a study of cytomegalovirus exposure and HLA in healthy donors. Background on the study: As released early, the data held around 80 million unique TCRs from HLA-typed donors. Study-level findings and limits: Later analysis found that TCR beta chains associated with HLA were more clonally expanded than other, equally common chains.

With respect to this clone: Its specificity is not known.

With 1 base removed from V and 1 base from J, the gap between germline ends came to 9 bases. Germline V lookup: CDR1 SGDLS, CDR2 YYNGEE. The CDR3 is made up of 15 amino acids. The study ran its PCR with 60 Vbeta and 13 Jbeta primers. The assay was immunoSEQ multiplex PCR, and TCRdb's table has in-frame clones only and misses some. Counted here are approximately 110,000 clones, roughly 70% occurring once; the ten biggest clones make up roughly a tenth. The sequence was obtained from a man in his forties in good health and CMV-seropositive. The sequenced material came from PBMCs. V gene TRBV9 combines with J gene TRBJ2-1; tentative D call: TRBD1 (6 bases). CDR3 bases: TGTGCCAGCAGCGTATCGAGGGGGTCCTACAATGAGCAGTTCTTC. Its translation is CASSVSRGSYNEQFF.